This passage covers 13 T cell receptor beta chains from one sample sequenced in a study of shared clonotypes between healthy human individuals. Some clones are missing from TCRdb's copy, which holds only in-frame ones; the method was immunoSEQ multiplex PCR. The data contain over 400,000 clones, approximately 80% of them singletons. The specimen sequenced was PBMCs. The receptors were gathered from a woman aged 40-49 years in good health. Some clones in this sample may be carry-over from other donors' samples.

The chain combines TRBV5-4 with TRBJ2-7, with 9 nucleotides matching TRBD1. Unmatched junction bases numbered 13, after V lost 0 bases and J lost 3 bases. This CDR3 spans 18 amino acids. From germline, CDR1 is SGHNT and CDR2 YYREEE (reference sequence). CDR3 DNA: TGTGCCAGCAGCTTGGGGGTGGCCGGGACAGGGAACTTCTACGAGCAGTACTTC. Protein: CASSLGVAGTGNFYEQYF.

The chain recombines TRBV18 with TRBJ2-2; D remains unclear. Trimming left V 0 bases short and J 3 bases short, with 11 bases between. Germline V gene lookup returns CDR1 KGHSH and CDR2 LQKENI. This CDR3 is built from 16 residues. The CDR3 sequence: CASSPPVAEDTGELFF. The CDR3 nucleotides are TGTGCCAGCTCACCACCTGTAGCCGAAGACACCGGGGAGCTGTTTTTT.

Note on this clone: Other nucleotide sequences in the sample specify the same CDR3. The rearrangement joins TRBV10-3 to TRBJ1-1, with 8 bases lining up with TRBD1. The CDR3 extends over 14 amino acids. Per the germline V gene, CDR1 is ENHRY and CDR2 is SYGVKD. V shed 5 bases, J shed 3 bases, and the junction held 5 bases outside the gene matches. CDR3 residues: CAISTGQGYTEAFF. The CDR3 region has the DNA TGTGCCATCAGTACCGGACAGGGCTACACTGAAGCTTTCTTT.

Comments on this clone: This may stem from a read error, because a much larger clone lies one nucleotide away. The chain recombines TRBV2 with TRBJ1-1; the match to TRBD1 covers 7 bases. Germline V CDR1 and CDR2: SNHLY, FYNNEI. The CDR3 extends over 18 amino acids. CDR3 sequence (DNA): TGTGCCGGCAGCTGGTTCGCCGGGACAGCAAACGTGAACACTGAAGCTTTCTTT. Protein product: CAGSWFAGTANVNTEAFF.

V usage is TRBV10-3 and J usage is TRBJ2-7; maybe TRBD1 (5 bases). The CDR3 has 16 amino acids. Trimming took 3 bases from V and 3 from J, leaving 18 bases between them. Germline CDR1 reads ENHRY; CDR2 reads SYGVKD. CDR3 sequence reads: CAISDLERGPIYEQYF. The CDR3 DNA reads as TGTGCCATCAGTGATTTAGAAAGGGGCCCGATCTACGAGCAGTACTTC.

The chain has TRBV5-1 and TRBJ2-7, with D possibly matching TRBD1 (6 bases). The CDR3 loop spans 11 amino acids. V lost 5 bases, J lost 5 bases, and 8 bases lay in between. CDR1 and CDR2 (germline): SGHRS, YFSETQ. The chain's CDR3 is CASRAGDEQYF. The CDR3 DNA reads TGCGCCAGCAGAGCAGGGGACGAGCAGTACTTC.

The CDR3 region is CASSPPRTGGRIEGTGELFF. For the CDR3, the DNA is TGTGCCAGCAGCCCCCCGAGGACGGGGGGAAGGATCGAGGGCACCGGGGAGCTGTTTTTT. The chain combines TRBV9 with TRBJ2-2, with 7 bases fitting TRBD2. The length of the CDR3 is 20 residues. CDR1 is SGDLS, CDR2 YYNGEE, per germline. After removal of 4 bases from V and 4 bases from J, the junction contained 22 bases not matched to a gene.

The chain has TRBV5-1 and TRBJ1-1; D is perhaps TRBD1 (5 bases). In germline, CDR1 is SGHRS, CDR2 YFSETQ. The CDR3 covers 15 residues. Trimming pared 0 bases from V and 4 bases from J, leaving 13 bases between. The CDR3 bases are TGCGCCAGCAGCTTGGCACCCGGGGGAGGCACTGAAGCTTTCTTT. It encodes CASSLAPGGGTEAFF.

The CDR3 protein is CAWSTRGIQPQHF. The CDR3 DNA is TGTGCCTGGAGTACGAGGGGGATTCAGCCCCAGCATTTT. The chain joins TRBV30 to TRBJ1-5; TRBD1 is a possible D gene (6 bases). Germline CDR1 GTSNPN, CDR2 SVGIG (reference sequence). There are 13 residues in the CDR3. V lost 2 bases to trimming and J lost 6 bases, with 11 bases between them.

The chain recombines TRBV28 with TRBJ1-2; TRBD1 matches 10 bases. The CDR3 spans 13 residues. CDR1 MDHEN and CDR2 SYDVKM come from the germline V gene. V gave up 6 bases and J gave up 4 bases; unmatched junction bases: 2. The CDR3 protein is CASRTGGVYGYTF. CDR3 DNA sequence: TGTGCCAGCAGGACAGGGGGCGTCTATGGCTACACCTTC.

The count of this clone is one. Other DNA sequences in the sample encode the same CDR3. The chain is built from TRBV27 and TRBJ2-1; 12 bases fit TRBD2. The CDR3 extends over 15 amino acids. V shed 2 bases, J shed 7 bases, and the junction held 3 bases outside the gene matches. Germline assignment: CDR1 MNHEY and CDR2 SMNVEV (reference sequence). CDR3 in amino acids: CASSLGTSGRNEQFF. The CDR3 bases are TGTGCCAGCAGTTTAGGAACTAGCGGGAGGAATGAGCAGTTCTTC.

This chain links TRBV23-1 with TRBJ1-2, with 7 bases lining up with TRBD1. TRBV23-1 is an open reading frame whose function is uncertain. Losses at the gene ends were 6 bases for V and 4 bases for J; bases not matched to a gene: 14. This CDR3 spans 16 amino acids. CDR3 sequence reads: CASRPPWGQLTYGYTF. The CDR3 DNA sequence: TGCGCCAGCAGGCCCCCTTGGGGACAGCTTACCTATGGCTACACCTTC.

This rearrangement joins TRBV27 to TRBJ2-6; the D gene is possibly TRBD1 (5 bases). Germline values: CDR1 MNHEY, CDR2 SMNVEV (reference sequence). The CDR3 extends over 15 amino acids. Trimming stripped 7 bases from V and 3 bases from J, with 13 bases between. The CDR3 protein is CASKDSLDGANVLTF. The CDR3 DNA sequence: TGTGCCAGCAAAGACAGTCTGGATGGGGCCAACGTCCTGACTTTC. The full variable domain, rest sourced from reference TRBV27 and TRBJ2-6, is EAQVTQNPRYLITVTGKKLTVTCSQNMNHEYMSWYRQDPGLGLRQIYYSMNVEVTDKGDVPEGYKVSRKEKRNFPLILESPSPNQTSLYFCASKDSLDGANVLTFGAGSRLTVL.